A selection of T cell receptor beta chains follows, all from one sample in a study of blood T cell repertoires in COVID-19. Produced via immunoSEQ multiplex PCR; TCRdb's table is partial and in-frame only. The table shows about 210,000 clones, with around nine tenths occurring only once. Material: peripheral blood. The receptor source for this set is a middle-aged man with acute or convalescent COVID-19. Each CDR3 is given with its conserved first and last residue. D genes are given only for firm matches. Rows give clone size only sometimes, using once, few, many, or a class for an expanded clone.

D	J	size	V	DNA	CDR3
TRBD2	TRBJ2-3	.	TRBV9	TGTGCCAGCAGCGGGACTAAACTAGCGGCTAGCACAGATACGCAGTATTTT	CASSGTKLAASTDTQYF
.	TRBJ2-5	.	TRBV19	TGTGCCAGTAGTACCCGCCCGACAGGTTTGCAAGAGACCCAGTACTTC	CASSTRPTGLQETQYF
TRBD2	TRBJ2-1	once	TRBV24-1	TGTGCCACCAGTGATCCTAGCGGGATCGACAATGAGCAGTTCTTC	CATSDPSGIDNEQFF
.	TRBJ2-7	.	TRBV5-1	TGCGCCAGCGGGATTAATTCAGGGTACGAGCAGTACTTC	CASGINSGYEQYF
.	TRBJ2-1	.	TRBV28	TGTGCCAGCAGTCCTGAGCGGAGTGGGTACAATGAGCAGTTCTTC	CASSPERSGYNEQFF
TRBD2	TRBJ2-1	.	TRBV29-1	TGCAGCGTTGCAAGCGGGGGGGCATGGGAGCAGTTCTTC	CSVASGGAWEQFF
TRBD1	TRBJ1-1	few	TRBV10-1	TGCGCCAGCACCGGGACAGGGAACACTGAAGCTTTCTTT	CASTGTGNTEAFF
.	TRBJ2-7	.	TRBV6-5	TGTGCCAGCAGTTACTCCCACAGGGACGAGCAGTACTTC	CASSYSHRDEQYF
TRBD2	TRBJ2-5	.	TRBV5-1	TGCGCCAGCAGCCCCGGGGGGGAAGAGACCCAGTACTTC	CASSPGGEETQYF
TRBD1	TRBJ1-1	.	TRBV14	TGTGCCAGCAGCCGACAGGGAAACACTGAAGCTTTCTTT	CASSRQGNTEAFF
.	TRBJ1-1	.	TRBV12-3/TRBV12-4	TGTGCCAGCAGTTTCGACACTCTTGAAGCTTTCTTT	CASSFDTLEAFF
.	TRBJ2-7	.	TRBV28	TGTGCCAGCAGTTTATATCTAGCGAGAAACGAGCAGTACTTC	CASSLYLARNEQYF
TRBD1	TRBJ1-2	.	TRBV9	TGTGCCAGCAGCCGGGACAGGGGTTATGGCTACACCTTC	CASSRDRGYGYTF
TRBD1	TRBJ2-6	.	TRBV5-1	TGCGCCAGCAGCCATCCGCAGGGGGCCACCATCTCTGGGGCCAACGTCCTGACTTTC	CASSHPQGATISGANVLTF
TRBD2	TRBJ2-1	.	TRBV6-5	TGTGCCGCCGGGACTAGCGGGAAGGTTGAGCAGTTCTTC	CAAGTSGKVEQFF
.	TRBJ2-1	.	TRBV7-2	TGTGCCAGCAGCTTAACGGGGTTCTCCTACAATGAGCAGTTCTTC	CASSLTGFSYNEQFF
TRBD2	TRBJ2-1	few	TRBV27	TGTGCCAGCAGTCCCGGACTAGCGGGAGGCTACAATGAGCAGTTCTTC	CASSPGLAGGYNEQFF
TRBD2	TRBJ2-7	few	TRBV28	TGTGCCAGCAGTTCATCTAGCGGATTATACGAGCAGTACTTC	CASSSSSGLYEQYF
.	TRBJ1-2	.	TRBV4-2	TGTGCCAGCAGCCAAGTAGGTACAGGGACTAACTATGGCTACACCTTC	CASSQVGTGTNYGYTF
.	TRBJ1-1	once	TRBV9	TGTGCCAGCAGCTCGACTCGGAACACTGAAGCTTTCTTT	CASSSTRNTEAFF
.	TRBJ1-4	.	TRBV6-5	TGTGCCAGCAGTTACGATGGTGTGTCCTCGGGAAAACTGTTTTTT	CASSYDGVSSGKLFF
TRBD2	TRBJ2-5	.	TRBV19	TGTGCCAGTAGTATCAGGACTAGCGGAGCGCAGACCCAGTACTTC	CASSIRTSGAQTQYF
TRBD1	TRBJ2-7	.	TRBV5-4	TGTGCCAGCAACCAGAAACCGGGACAGGGGGCTTTTGAGCAGTACTTC	CASNQKPGQGAFEQYF
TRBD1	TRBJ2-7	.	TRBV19	TGTGCCAGTAGCCGTCCGGGACAGGGGGTCTACGAGCAGTACTTC	CASSRPGQGVYEQYF
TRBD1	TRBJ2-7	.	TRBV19	TGTGCCAGTGCCGGGACAGGCTACGAGCAGTACTTC	CASAGTGYEQYF
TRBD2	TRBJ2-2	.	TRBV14	TGTGCCAGCAGCCTCCTTAGCGGGAGGGCCTCGAACACCGGGGAGCTGTTTTTT	CASSLLSGRASNTGELFF
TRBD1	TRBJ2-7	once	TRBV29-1	TGCAGCGCAGCCCGGGACAGGGACCCTCGGGGTTACGAGCAGTACTTC	CSAARDRDPRGYEQYF
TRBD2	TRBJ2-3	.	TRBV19	TGTGCCAGTAGTATAGATTCGGGGGGGGGCACAGATACGCAGTATTTT	CASSIDSGGGTDTQYF
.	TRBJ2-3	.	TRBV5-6	TGTGCCAGCATCTTGTCGGTCTCTCCCCGCACAGATACGCAGTATTTT	CASILSVSPRTDTQYF
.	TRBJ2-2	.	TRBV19	TGTGCCAGTAGTATAGATATGAGAACCGGGGAGCTGTTTTTT	CASSIDMRTGELFF
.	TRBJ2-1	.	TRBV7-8	TGTGCCAGCAGCTTTTATCGCTCAGCCTACAATGAGCAGTTCTTC	CASSFYRSAYNEQFF
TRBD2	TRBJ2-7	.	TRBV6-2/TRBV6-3	TGTGCCAGCAGTTTTCTTATATCGCGGGAGTTGTACGAGCAGTACTTC	CASSFLISRELYEQYF
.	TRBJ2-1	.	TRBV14	TGTGCCAGCAGTAAAATAGCAGGAGGGAATGAGCAGTTCTTC	CASSKIAGGNEQFF
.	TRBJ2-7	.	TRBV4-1	TGCGCCAGCAGCCAACTAGCGTCCGAGCAGTACTTC	CASSQLASEQYF
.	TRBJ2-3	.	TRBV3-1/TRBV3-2	TGTGCCAGCAGCCAAGTGGACACCCTCAGAGCAGATACGCAGTATTTT	CASSQVDTLRADTQYF
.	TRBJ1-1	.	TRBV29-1	TGCAGCGTTGACCGGGACACGAACACTGAAGCTTTCTTT	CSVDRDTNTEAFF
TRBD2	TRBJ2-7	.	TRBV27	TGTGCCAGCCGGATGAGGGGTAGTCGAGCGGGATCCTACGAGCAGTACTTC	CASRMRGSRAGSYEQYF
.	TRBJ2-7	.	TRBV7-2	TGTGCCAGCAGCTTGGGACCCTCGCGGGGGCCCTACGAGCAGTACTTC	CASSLGPSRGPYEQYF
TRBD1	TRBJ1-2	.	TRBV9	TGTGCCAGCAGCCCCCAAATTGGGACAGGGTTTGGCTACACCTTC	CASSPQIGTGFGYTF
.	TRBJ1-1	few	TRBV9	TGTGCCAGCAGCGTTAGGGGGTACACTGAAGCTTTCTTT	CASSVRGYTEAFF